The clone carrying this TCR beta chain has just a few counts. This specimen belongs to a study of CD8 T cells in Susac syndrome. When the RNA was reverse transcribed, random hexamers were used with an input of roughly 0.5 to 1 ug. The method of amplification for TCR beta CDR3 was immunoSEQ multiplex PCR, covering 54 Vbeta and 13 Jbeta. A single record per CDR3 protein comes from TCRdb applying MiXCR to the immunoSEQ multiplex PCR reads. The sample has 160,000 or so distinct CDR3 sequences, roughly 94% seen once; the top ten hold about 0.1%. This CDR3 has 13 residues. Per the germline V gene, CDR1 is LGHDT and CDR2 is YNNKEL (reference sequence). The V end was cut by 5 bases, the J end by 5 bases, with 12 bases between.

The clonotype comes from a human donor with multiple sclerosis. The sequenced sample consisted of CD4+ T cells from PBMCs. This chain links TRBV3-1 with TRBJ1-1; D not resolved. The CDR3 DNA reads as TGTGCCAGCAGCTCTATGGGTTCGACTGAAGCTTTCTTT. Amino acids: CASSSMGSTEAFF.